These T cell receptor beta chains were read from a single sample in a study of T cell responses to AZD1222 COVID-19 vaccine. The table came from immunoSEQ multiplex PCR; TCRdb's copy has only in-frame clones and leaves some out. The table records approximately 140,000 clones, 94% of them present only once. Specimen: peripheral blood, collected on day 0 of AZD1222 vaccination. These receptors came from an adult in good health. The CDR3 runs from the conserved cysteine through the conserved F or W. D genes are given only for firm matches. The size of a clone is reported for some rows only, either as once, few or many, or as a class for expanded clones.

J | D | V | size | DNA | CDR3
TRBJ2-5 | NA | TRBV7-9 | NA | TGTGCCAGCAGCAGCGCCCTAGCGGAGACCCAGTACTTC | CASSSALAETQYF
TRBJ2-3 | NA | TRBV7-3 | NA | TGTGCCAGCAGCCCATCCCCCGGGGTAGATACGCAGTATTTT | CASSPSPGVDTQYF
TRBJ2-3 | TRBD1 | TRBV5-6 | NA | TGTGCCAGCAGTCCGGGACAGGGGGCAGATACGCAGTATTTT | CASSPGQGADTQYF
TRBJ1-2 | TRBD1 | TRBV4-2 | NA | TGTGCCAGCAGCTCACCCGGGACAGCAACCCCCTATGGCTACACCTTC | CASSSPGTATPYGYTF
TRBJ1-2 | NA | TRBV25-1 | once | TGTGCCAGCAGTGTTCCGGGCCTCGATGGCTACACCTTC | CASSVPGLDGYTF
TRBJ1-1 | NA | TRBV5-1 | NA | TGCGCCAGCAGCTTGGTAGGAGGGAAGAACACTGAAGCTTTCTTT | CASSLVGGKNTEAFF
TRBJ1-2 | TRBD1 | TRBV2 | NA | TGTGCCAGCAGCCGGGACAGGGGGTCCTATGGCTACACCTTC | CASSRDRGSYGYTF
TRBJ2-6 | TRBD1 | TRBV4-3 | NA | TGCGCCAGCAGCCAAGAGCCGACAGGGGATGGGGCCAACGTCCTGACTTTC | CASSQEPTGDGANVLTF
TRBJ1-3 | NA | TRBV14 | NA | TGTGCCAGCAGCCAAGACGGGATCTCTGGAAACACCATATATTTT | CASSQDGISGNTIYF
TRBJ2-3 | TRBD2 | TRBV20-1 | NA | TGCAGTGCTAGTTCAAGAGGACTAGCGGTTACAGATACGCAGTATTTT | CSASSRGLAVTDTQYF
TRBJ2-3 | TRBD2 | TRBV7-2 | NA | TGTGCCAGCAGCCACGGGACTAGCGGGAGATGGGATACGCAGTATTTT | CASSHGTSGRWDTQYF
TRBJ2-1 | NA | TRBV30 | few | TGTGCCTGGACTTTGCGCCTCTCCTACAATGAGCAGTTCTTC | CAWTLRLSYNEQFF
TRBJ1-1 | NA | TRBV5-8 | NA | TGTGCCAGCAGCCCAGTACAGGGATACACTGAAGCTTTCTTT | CASSPVQGYTEAFF
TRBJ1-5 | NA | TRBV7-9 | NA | TGTGCCAGCAGCGCTGGACAGCAGCCCCAGCATTTT | CASSAGQQPQHF
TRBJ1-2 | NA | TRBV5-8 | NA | TGTGCCAGCAGCTTCGCCTGGGGGGACTATGGCTACACCTTC | CASSFAWGDYGYTF
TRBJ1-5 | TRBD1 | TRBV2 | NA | TGTGCCAGCAAGGGACAGGGCAATCAGCCCCAGCATTTT | CASKGQGNQPQHF
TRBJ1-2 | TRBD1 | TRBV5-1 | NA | TGCGCCAGCAGCCCCGGGACAGGAGGATATGGCTACACCTTC | CASSPGTGGYGYTF
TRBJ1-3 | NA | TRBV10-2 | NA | TGCGCCAGCAGGACAGGTTCCTCTGGAAACACCATATATTTT | CASRTGSSGNTIYF
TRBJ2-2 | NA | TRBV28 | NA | TGTGCCAGCAGTTCCGGGCAGAACACCGGGGAGCTGTTTTTT | CASSSGQNTGELFF
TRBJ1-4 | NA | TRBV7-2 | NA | TGTGCCAGCAGCTCAAATCGGGGAGAAAAACTGTTTTTT | CASSSNRGEKLFF
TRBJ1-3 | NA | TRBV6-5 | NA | TGTGCCAGCGGGGCTGGAAACACCATATATTTT | CASGAGNTIYF
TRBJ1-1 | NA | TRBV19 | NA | TGTGCCAGTAGTATTGTAGGAGCGGGCACTGAAGCTTTCTTT | CASSIVGAGTEAFF
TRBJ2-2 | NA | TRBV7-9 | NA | TGTGCCAGCAGCTTAGGGGTCAGGGCTTCCACCGGGGAGCTGTTTTTT | CASSLGVRASTGELFF
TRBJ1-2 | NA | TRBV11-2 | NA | TGTGCCAGCAGCCCCCTGAAGTGGCGGAGCTACACCTTC | CASSPLKWRSYTF
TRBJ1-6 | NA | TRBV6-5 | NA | TGTGCCAGCAGTTCGAGTGCGACGGTCTATAATTCACCCCTCCACTTT | CASSSSATVYNSPLHF
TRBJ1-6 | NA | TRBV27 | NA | TGTGCCAGCAGCGGGCAGGGCTCTTGGTCACCCCTCCACTTT | CASSGQGSWSPLHF
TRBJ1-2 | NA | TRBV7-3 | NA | TGTGCCAGCAGCCTAACACCCAACTGGGGCTACACCTTC | CASSLTPNWGYTF